This T cell receptor beta chain was observed in a study of blood T cell repertoires in COVID-19. Study overall: The cDNA or gDNA used as material had been derived from T cells, B-cell-depleted T cells, or PBMCs.

Which cohort a participant joined came from the clinical history participants gave. The germline gives CDR1 LGHNA, CDR2 YNFKEQ. The CDR3 totals 14 residues. The ends were cut back, 6 bases at V and 4 bases at J, with 15 bases in the middle. Libraries were prepared by immunoSEQ multiplex PCR; TCRdb keeps only in-frame clonotypes and omits some of them. The table has some 220,000 clones, 86% seen once. The chain has TRBV4-2 and TRBJ1-2; D is unresolved. This receptor was taken from a woman aged 50 to 60 in a cohort exposed to, infected with or recovered from COVID-19 (not recorded which). Material: PBMCs or T cells enriched from blood (not recorded which). The CDR3 DNA reads as TGTGCCAGCAGGGATAGAGGCAGTTCCTATGGCTACACCTTC. Translation gives CASRDRGSSYGYTF.